One sample yielded the 24 T cell receptor beta chains listed below, sequenced in a study of OX40 agonist ivuxolimab in advanced cancers. Measured with immunoSEQ multiplex PCR; TCRdb has only the in-frame clones, and not every one. The sample has 20,000 to 25,000 clones, roughly 78% seen once. Sequences were derived from CD4+ or CD8+ T cells sorted from blood, sampled in a trial of the OX40 agonist ivuxolimab. All receptors derive from an adult with an advanced solid tumor such as melanoma, head and neck, liver or kidney cancer.

The rearrangement links TRBV7-9 to TRBJ1-1; unclear D gene. This CDR3 has 14 residues. CDR1 and CDR2 from the germline V gene are SEHNR and FQNEAQ (reference sequence). V was trimmed by 0 bases and J by 2 bases, leaving 7 bases between them. The DNA of the CDR3 is TGTGCCAGCAGCTTAGCGGGTCCTAACACTGAAGCTTTCTTT. This gives the protein CASSLAGPNTEAFF.

This clone was seen only a few times. The chain links TRBV28 to TRBJ1-1, with a possible D match to TRBD1 (6 bases). Germline V gene sequence: CDR1 MDHEN, CDR2 SYDVKM. V shed 6 bases and J shed 0 bases, with 8 bases lying between them. This CDR3 is built from 13 residues. The CDR3 DNA is TGTGCCAGCAGCGGGACATTGAACACTGAAGCTTTCTTT. Residues: CASSGTLNTEAFF.

This chain links TRBV7-9 with TRBJ2-7; D is uncertain. The CDR3 contains 13 residues. Germline CDR1 is SEHNR and CDR2 is FQNEAQ (reference sequence). V was trimmed by 3 bases and J by 6 bases, leaving 12 bases between them. In DNA form, the CDR3 reads TGTGCCAGCAGCTTCGCCTCACCCCCCGAGCAGTACTTC. Protein sequence: CASSFASPPEQYF.

V gene TRBV2 combines with J gene TRBJ1-3; 7 bases fit TRBD1. Unmatched junction bases numbered 3, after V lost 8 bases and J lost 2 bases. The CDR3 sequence is 13 residues long. Germline lookup yields CDR1 SNHLY and CDR2 FYNNEI. The CDR3 region is CASQTGPGNTIYF. The DNA of the CDR3 is TGTGCCAGCCAGACAGGGCCTGGAAACACCATATATTTT.

This clone was picked up one time. The chain links TRBV4-2 to TRBJ1-3, with D possibly being TRBD1 (5 bases). Trimming shortened V by 1 base and J by 1 base, and 23 bases separated the two germline ends. In germline, CDR1 is LGHNA, CDR2 YNFKEQ. This CDR3 spans 20 amino acids. CDR3 protein: CASSQVRPGLNSFSGNTIYF. The CDR3 coding sequence is TGTGCCAGCAGCCAAGTCCGTCCGGGACTCAACTCCTTTTCTGGAAACACCATATATTTT.

A word on this clone: The junction departs from germline at one end; a sequencing error may be responsible. The rearrangement links TRBV11-1 to TRBJ2-7; 8 bases agree with TRBD1. There are 13 residues in the CDR3. Germline assignment: CDR1 SGHAT and CDR2 FQDESV (reference sequence). CDR3: CASSRDRIYEQYF. In nucleotides, the CDR3 is TGCGCCAGCAGCCGGGACAGGATCTACGAGCAGTACTTC.

The gene calls are TRBV19 and TRBJ2-1; the D is unclear. V gave up 8 bases and J gave up 8 bases, with 22 bases separating them. CDR3 length equals 15 residues. CDR1 and CDR2 (germline): LNHDA, SQIVND (reference sequence). This CDR3 reads CASQTLAFNNHEQFF. The CDR3 nucleotides are TGTGCCAGTCAAACCCTCGCATTTAACAATCATGAGCAGTTCTTC.

This chain joins TRBV9 and TRBJ2-7; 11 nucleotides align to TRBD2. CDR3 length: 16 amino acids. The germline V gene encodes CDR1 SGDLS and CDR2 YYNGEE. J gave up 2 bases and V 3 bases, and 7 bases lay outside the gene matches. This chain's CDR3 is CASSAHGTSGTYEQYF. For the CDR3, the DNA is TGTGCCAGCAGCGCCCACGGGACTAGCGGAACCTACGAGCAGTACTTC.

V gene TRBV30 combines with J gene TRBJ2-7, with D perhaps matching TRBD1 (8 bases). Between the trimmed V and J ends, which lost 5 bases and 6 bases, there was a span of 17 bases. CDR3 length equals 13 residues. CDR1 is GTSNPN and CDR2 is SVGIG in the germline V gene (reference sequence). CDR3 sequence (DNA): TGTGCCTGGGACAGGGGAGGGCCACTCGAGCAGTACTTC. This gives the protein CAWDRGGPLEQYF.

The rearrangement uses TRBV28 and TRBJ1-2; D is perhaps TRBD1 (6 bases). In germline, CDR1 is MDHEN, CDR2 SYDVKM. Trimming removed 3 bases from V and 7 bases from J, with 9 bases in between. The CDR3 is 12 residues long. The CDR3 reads CASSLQQGGYTF. CDR3 nucleotides: TGTGCCAGCAGTTTGCAACAGGGTGGCTACACCTTC.

This clone was counted once. This chain links TRBV7-3 with TRBJ2-6; 7 bases match TRBD1. The CDR3 has 17 amino acids. CDR1 is SGHTA and CDR2 is FQGTGA in the germline V gene. V dropped 7 bases and J dropped 0; count of bases not matched to a gene: 9. CDR3 in amino acids: CASTLQGSLSGANVLTF. The DNA of the CDR3 is TGTGCCAGCACCCTACAGGGGTCCCTCTCTGGGGCCAACGTCCTGACTTTC.

The chain uses TRBV11-1 and TRBJ1-5, with D tentatively TRBD1 (6 bases). Trimming took 5 bases from V and 7 from J, leaving 12 bases between them. Germline V gene sequence: CDR1 SGHAT, CDR2 FQDESV (reference sequence). The CDR3 is 13 residues long. The CDR3 spells CASSEGQGQPQHF. CDR3 nucleotide sequence: TGTGCCAGCAGCGAAGGGCAGGGGCAGCCCCAGCATTTT.

The chain joins TRBV7-3 to TRBJ2-3, with 9 bases aligning to TRBD1. The junction had 1 base not matched to a gene; V was cut back by 1 base and J by 5 bases. The CDR3 is 14 amino acids. From germline, CDR1 is SGHTA and CDR2 FQGTGA. CDR3 DNA sequence: TGTGCCAGCAGCTTAAACAGGGGGCAAGATACGCAGTATTTT. Amino acid sequence: CASSLNRGQDTQYF.

This clone was seen once. The same CDR3 is also encoded by other DNA sequences in this sample. The rearrangement links TRBV10-2 to TRBJ2-7; weak D call: TRBD1 (6 bases). The germline V gene has CDR1 WSHSY and CDR2 SAAADI. V gave up 6 bases and J gave up 4 bases, with 10 bases separating them. This CDR3 has 12 amino acids. CDR3 sequence reads: CASRGGAYEQYF. In nucleotides, the CDR3 is TGCGCCAGCAGAGGGGGAGCTTACGAGCAGTACTTC.

The chain employs TRBV6-6 and TRBJ1-5, with D possibly being TRBD1 (5 bases). Germline CDR1 MNHNY, CDR2 SVGAGI (reference sequence). The CDR3 length is 16 residues. V dropped 0 bases and J dropped 0 bases, with 9 bases sitting between them. The CDR3 coding sequence is TGTGCCAGCAGTTACTCACAGGCGTATAGCAATCAGCCCCAGCATTTT. This sequence encodes CASSYSQAYSNQPQHF.

The chain uses TRBV5-4 and TRBJ2-3, with no clear D. Germline-derived CDR1 and CDR2 are SGHNT and YYREEE (reference sequence). The CDR3 length is 14 residues. The ends were cut back, 2 bases at V and 2 bases at J, with 9 bases in the middle. In DNA form, the CDR3 reads TGTGCCAGCAGCTTTGCACAGACCACAGATACGCAGTATTTT. Protein: CASSFAQTTDTQYF.

The chain employs TRBV5-3 and TRBJ2-7; possible D gene TRBD2, 6 bases. Being an ORF, TRBV5-3 has a function that is uncertain. Trimming took 0 bases from V and 5 from J, leaving 15 bases between them. The CDR3 is 15 amino acids. CDR3 coding DNA: TGTGCCAGAAGCTTGGCGGGAGAAGTCCAAAACGAGCAGTACTTC. Its protein product is CARSLAGEVQNEQYF.

A few counts support this clone. The V gene is TRBV30, the J gene TRBJ2-1; D is perhaps TRBD2 (6 bases). Trimming shortened V by 7 bases and J by 2 bases, and 12 bases separated the two germline ends. Germline CDR1 GTSNPN, CDR2 SVGIG (reference sequence). This CDR3 region has 13 residues. The CDR3 protein is CASDRGTYNEQFF. The CDR3 coding sequence is TGTGCCTCGGACCGGGGGACCTACAATGAGCAGTTCTTC.

This chain connects TRBV5-1 to TRBJ2-7; the match to TRBD1 covers 8 bases. This CDR3 has 15 amino acids. Unmatched junction bases numbered 12, after V lost 3 bases and J lost 7 bases. Germline CDR1 reads SGHRS; CDR2 reads YFSETQ. The CDR3 is CASSSAGTGSREQYF. The CDR3 DNA reads as TGCGCCAGCAGCTCGGCCGGGACAGGTTCCCGAGAGCAGTACTTC.

This clone occurred a few times. The chain couples TRBV10-2 to TRBJ2-5, with a tentative D call TRBD1 (6 bases). The J call could be wrong; TRBJ2-7 is a better fit for the DNA end. The CDR3 is 13 residues long. Germline CDR1 and CDR2: WSHSY and SAAADI. The DNA of the CDR3 is TGCGCCAGCAACCGGGACACTTACTACGAGCAGTACTTC. It codes for CASNRDTYYEQYF.

The CDR3 loop reads CASSERGHNSPLHF. In nucleotides, the CDR3 is TGTGCCAGCAGTGAACGGGGGCATAATTCACCCCTCCACTTT. The genes are TRBV2 and TRBJ1-6, with D maybe TRBD1 (6 bases). V was pared by 2 bases and J by 5 bases, with 7 bases between. The CDR3 totals 14 residues. Germline V gives CDR1 SNHLY, CDR2 FYNNEI.

The V gene is TRBV9, the J gene TRBJ2-1; no definite D call. Trimming stripped 0 bases from V and 0 bases from J, with 13 bases between. The CDR3 is 17 amino acids. Germline-derived CDR1 and CDR2 are SGDLS and YYNGEE. Here the CDR3 DNA reads TGTGCCAGCAGCGTAGCTCTGGCCCTGAGCTCCTACAATGAGCAGTTCTTC. Its translation is CASSVALALSSYNEQFF.

This clone is medium-sized. J is TRBJ1-2 and V is TRBV29-1; D not resolved. Trimming removed 4 bases at V and 3 bases at J, with 12 bases between. The germline V gene has CDR1 SQVTM and CDR2 ANQGSEA. CDR3 length: 13 amino acids. CDR3 amino acids: CSVVYKEYYGYTF. In DNA form, the CDR3 reads TGCAGCGTTGTGTATAAGGAATACTATGGCTACACCTTC.

CDR3 amino acids: CASSFGQVYGYTF. For the CDR3, the DNA is TGTGCCAGCAGCTTTGGACAGGTCTATGGCTACACCTTC. V gene TRBV5-6 combines with J gene TRBJ1-2, with TRBD1 matching over 7 bases. Trimming at V came to 2 bases and at J to 4 bases, leaving 2 bases not matched to a gene. This CDR3 is 13 amino acids long. Germline CDR1 SGHDT, CDR2 YYEEEE.